This is a list of T cell receptor beta chains from one sample in a study of blood T cell repertoires in COVID-19. TCRdb's table, derived via immunoSEQ multiplex PCR, lists solely in-frame clones and lacks some. The sample includes 250,000 to 300,000 clones, about 89% of them seen just once. The sequencing input was PBMCs or T cells enriched from blood (not recorded which). The origin of the receptors is a human donor in a cohort exposed to, infected with or recovered from COVID-19 (not recorded which). The donor label of this sample is uncertain. Each CDR3 is given with its conserved first and last residue. A D gene is named only where the DNA matches it firmly. Clone size, where shown, is once, few, many, or a class for clones that have expanded.

V	size	D	J	DNA	CDR3
TRBV19	once	NA	TRBJ1-2	TGTGCCAGTAGTGACGGCGGCTATGGCTACACCTTC	CASSDGGYGYTF
TRBV10-3	NA	NA	TRBJ2-3	TGTGCCATCAGCCCACGTCGGGCGGGGAGCACAGATACGCAGTATTTT	CAISPRRAGSTDTQYF
TRBV11-2	NA	NA	TRBJ2-7	TGTGCCAGCAGCGCCAACCAGGGTAGCTCAATATCCTACGAGCAGTACTTC	CASSANQGSSISYEQYF
TRBV21-1	NA	NA	TRBJ1-3	TGTGCCAGCAGCAATTTTCCTATTGCGTACTCTGGAAACACCATATATTTT	CASSNFPIAYSGNTIYF
TRBV7-9	NA	NA	TRBJ1-1	TGTGCCAGCACCCCCAGGAAGGGACATGTCGCTTTCTTT	CASTPRKGHVAFF
TRBV29-1	NA	TRBD2	TRBJ2-1	TGCAGCGTTGAAATACTAGCGGGGGGCGAGGAGCAGTTCTTC	CSVEILAGGEEQFF
TRBV5-1	NA	TRBD2	TRBJ2-3	TGCGCCAGCAGCTTGTCACTAGCGGGGTACACAGATACGCAGTATTTT	CASSLSLAGYTDTQYF
TRBV27	NA	TRBD1	TRBJ1-4	TGTGCCAGCAGTTTATCCGGGACAGGCCGCGTTGAAAAACTGTTTTTT	CASSLSGTGRVEKLFF
TRBV14	NA	TRBD1	TRBJ1-2	TGTGCCAGCAGCCAACGACAGGGCGTAATCTATGGCTACACCTTC	CASSQRQGVIYGYTF
TRBV4-2	NA	TRBD1	TRBJ2-7	TGTGCCAGCAGCGTTTCTCCGACAGGGGCCTACGAGCAGTACTTC	CASSVSPTGAYEQYF
TRBV4-1	NA	NA	TRBJ2-7	TGCGCCAGCAGCCAAGATCTTACCAGAATCTACGAGCAGTACTTC	CASSQDLTRIYEQYF
TRBV2	NA	NA	TRBJ1-2	TGTGCCAGCAGTGAAAATAAGGACAGCTATGGCTACACCTTC	CASSENKDSYGYTF
TRBV6-5	NA	NA	TRBJ2-7	TGTGCCAGCACCGGACGTGGGGGCTGGAACGAGCAGTACTTC	CASTGRGGWNEQYF
TRBV15	NA	TRBD1	TRBJ2-7	TGTGCCACCAGCAGAGAAAGGACAGGGGTCTCCTACGAGCAGTACTTC	CATSRERTGVSYEQYF
TRBV12-3/TRBV12-4	once	TRBD1	TRBJ1-2	TGTGCCAGCAGTTTTGCAGGGGGCTATGGCTACACCTTC	CASSFAGGYGYTF
TRBV19	NA	NA	TRBJ1-5	TGTGCCAGTAGTATATCGGACTATAGCAATCAGCCCCAGCATTTT	CASSISDYSNQPQHF
TRBV2	NA	NA	TRBJ2-7	TGTGCCAGCACAATGACGGGGGTTCCGAGCGAGCAGTACTTC	CASTMTGVPSEQYF
TRBV5-4	NA	TRBD1	TRBJ1-5	TGTGCCAGCAGCTTGGGGGGACAGGGGGTTAATCAGCCCCAGCATTTT	CASSLGGQGVNQPQHF
TRBV9	NA	TRBD1	TRBJ1-1	TGTGCCAGCAGCGTAGGAGGGACAGGGGGCTTCATGAACACTGAAGCTTTCTTT	CASSVGGTGGFMNTEAFF
TRBV7-9	NA	NA	TRBJ1-6	TGTGCCAGCAGCGCCAGCTCGGGGTCAAATTCACCCCTCCACTTT	CASSASSGSNSPLHF
TRBV5-4	NA	TRBD2	TRBJ2-5	TGTGCCAGCAGCTTGGGGACTAGCGGGGGGGCTTTAAAGACCCAGTACTTC	CASSLGTSGGALKTQYF
TRBV3-1/TRBV3-2	NA	TRBD2	TRBJ2-5	TGTGCCAGCAGCCTTGGACTAGCGGGGGGGATCCAAGAGACCCAGTACTTC	CASSLGLAGGIQETQYF
TRBV6-1	NA	NA	TRBJ2-7	TGTGCCAGCAGTGAGGGACAAGGCAGCTCCTACGAGCAGTACTTC	CASSEGQGSSYEQYF
TRBV29-1	NA	TRBD1	TRBJ1-5	TGCAGCCCCATAACCGAGACAGGGAATCAGCCCCAGCATTTT	CSPITETGNQPQHF
TRBV19	NA	NA	TRBJ2-7	TGTGCAGCGGGGACATACTACGAGCAGTACTTC	CAAGTYYEQYF
TRBV24-1	NA	NA	TRBJ2-3	TGTGCCACCAGTGACCCCGGGACAACGGGGGATACGCAGTATTTT	CATSDPGTTGDTQYF
TRBV5-6	NA	NA	TRBJ1-6	TGTGCCAGCAGCTCGCAGGGTAGTCATTCACCCCTCCACTTT	CASSSQGSHSPLHF